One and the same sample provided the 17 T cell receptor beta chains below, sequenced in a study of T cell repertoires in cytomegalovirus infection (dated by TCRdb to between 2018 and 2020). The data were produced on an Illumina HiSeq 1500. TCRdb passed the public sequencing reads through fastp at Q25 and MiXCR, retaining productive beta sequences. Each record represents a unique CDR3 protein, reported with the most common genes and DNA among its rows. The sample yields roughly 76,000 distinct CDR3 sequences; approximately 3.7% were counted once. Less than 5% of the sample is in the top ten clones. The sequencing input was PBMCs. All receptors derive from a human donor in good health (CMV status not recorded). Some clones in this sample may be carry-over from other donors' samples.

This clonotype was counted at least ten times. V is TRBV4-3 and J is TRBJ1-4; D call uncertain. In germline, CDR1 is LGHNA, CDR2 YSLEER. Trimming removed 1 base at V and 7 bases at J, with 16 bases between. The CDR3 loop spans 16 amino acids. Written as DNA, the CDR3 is TGCGCCAGCAGCCAAGCCGGAGGATCCTTGGGTGAAAAACTGTTTTTT. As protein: CASSQAGGSLGEKLFF.

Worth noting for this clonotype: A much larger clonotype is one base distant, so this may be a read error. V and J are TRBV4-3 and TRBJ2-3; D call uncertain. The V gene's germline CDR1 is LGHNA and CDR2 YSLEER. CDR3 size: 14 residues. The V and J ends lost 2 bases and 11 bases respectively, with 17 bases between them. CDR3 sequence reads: CASSQNRARSGQYF. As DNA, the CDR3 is TGCGCCAGCAGCCAAAATCGAGCAAGGAGTGGGCAGTATTTT.

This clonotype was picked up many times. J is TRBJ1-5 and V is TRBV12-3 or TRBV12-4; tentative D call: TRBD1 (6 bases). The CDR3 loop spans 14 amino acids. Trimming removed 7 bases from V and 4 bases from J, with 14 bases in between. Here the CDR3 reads CASTQGMPNQPQHF. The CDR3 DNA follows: TGTGCCAGCACACAGGGCATGCCTAATCAGCCCCAGCATTTT.

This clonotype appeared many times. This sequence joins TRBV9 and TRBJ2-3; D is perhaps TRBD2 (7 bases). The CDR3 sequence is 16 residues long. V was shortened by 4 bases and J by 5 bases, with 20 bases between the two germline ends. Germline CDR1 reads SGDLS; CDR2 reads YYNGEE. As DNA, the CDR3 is TGTGCCAGCAGCTCAGACCAGCGGGGAGGGGGAGATACGCAGTATTTT. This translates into CASSSDQRGGGDTQYF.

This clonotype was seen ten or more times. In DNA, the CDR3 is TGTGCCAGCAGCGCTACAGGGGGCGGTCAGGAAGCTTTCTTT. Translating it yields CASSATGGGQEAFF. V usage is TRBV7-2 and J usage is TRBJ1-1; TRBD1 matches at 9 bases. The CDR3 is made up of 14 amino acids. Germline trimming cut 5 bases from V and 8 bases from J; bases unmatched to any gene: 9. CDR1 SGHTA and CDR2 FQGNSA come from the germline V gene.

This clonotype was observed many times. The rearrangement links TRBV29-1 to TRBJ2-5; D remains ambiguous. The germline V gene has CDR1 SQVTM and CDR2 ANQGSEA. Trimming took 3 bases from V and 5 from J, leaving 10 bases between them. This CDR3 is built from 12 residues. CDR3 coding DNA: TGCAGCGTTGACCCCGAGAGGGAGACCCAGTACTTC. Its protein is CSVDPERETQYF.

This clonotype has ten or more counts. The CDR3 DNA reads TGTGCCAGCAGTTACCCGGCGCTAGCGGGGATCGGGGAGCTGTTTTTT. It codes for CASSYPALAGIGELFF. This rearrangement joins TRBV28 to TRBJ2-2, with TRBD2 matching over 9 bases. This CDR3 is 16 amino acids long. J gave up 7 bases and V 4 bases, and 10 bases lay outside the gene matches. Germline values: CDR1 MDHEN, CDR2 SYDVKM.

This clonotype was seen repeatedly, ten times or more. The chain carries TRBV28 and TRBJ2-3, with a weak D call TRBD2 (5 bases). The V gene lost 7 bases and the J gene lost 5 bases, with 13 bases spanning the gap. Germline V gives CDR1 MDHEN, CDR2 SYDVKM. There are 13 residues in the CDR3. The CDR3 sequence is CASTQPGVDTQYF. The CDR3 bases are TGTGCCAGCACCCAACCCGGGGTAGATACGCAGTATTTT.

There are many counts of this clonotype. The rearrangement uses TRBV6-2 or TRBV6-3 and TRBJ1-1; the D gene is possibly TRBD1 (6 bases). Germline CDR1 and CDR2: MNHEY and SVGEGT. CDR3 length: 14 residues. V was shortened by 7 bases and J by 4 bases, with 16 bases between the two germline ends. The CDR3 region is CASNEQQGGTEAFF. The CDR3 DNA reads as TGTGCCAGCAATGAGCAACAGGGAGGCACTGAAGCTTTCTTT.

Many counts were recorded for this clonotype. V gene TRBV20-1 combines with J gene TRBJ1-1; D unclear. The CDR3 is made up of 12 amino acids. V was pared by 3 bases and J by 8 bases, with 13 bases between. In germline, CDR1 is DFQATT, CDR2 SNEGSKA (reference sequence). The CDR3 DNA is TGCAGTGCTAGTCGGCCGTCCCAGGAAGCTTTCTTT. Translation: CSASRPSQEAFF.

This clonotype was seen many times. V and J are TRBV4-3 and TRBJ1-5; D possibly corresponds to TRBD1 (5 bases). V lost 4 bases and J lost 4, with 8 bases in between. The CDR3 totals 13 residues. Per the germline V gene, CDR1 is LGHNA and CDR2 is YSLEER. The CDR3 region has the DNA TGCGCCAGCAGCCCTGACAGAAATCAGCCCCAGCATTTT. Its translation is CASSPDRNQPQHF.

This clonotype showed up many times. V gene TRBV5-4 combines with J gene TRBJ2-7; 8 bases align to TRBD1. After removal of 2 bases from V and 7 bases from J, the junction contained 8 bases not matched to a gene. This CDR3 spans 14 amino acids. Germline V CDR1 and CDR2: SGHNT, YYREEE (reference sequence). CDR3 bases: TGTGCCAGCAGCTTTACAGGGGGAAATGGGGAGCAGTACTTC. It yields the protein CASSFTGGNGEQYF.

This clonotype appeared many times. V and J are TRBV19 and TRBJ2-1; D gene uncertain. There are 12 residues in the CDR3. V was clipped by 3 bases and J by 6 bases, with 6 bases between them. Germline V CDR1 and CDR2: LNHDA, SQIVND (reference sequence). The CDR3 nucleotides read TGTGCCAGTAGTATCGGCTTCAATGAGCAGTTCTTC. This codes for CASSIGFNEQFF.

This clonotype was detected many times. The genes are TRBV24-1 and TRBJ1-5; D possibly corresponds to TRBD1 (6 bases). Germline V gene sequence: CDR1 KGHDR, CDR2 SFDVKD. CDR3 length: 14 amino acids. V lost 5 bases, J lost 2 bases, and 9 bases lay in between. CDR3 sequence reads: CATSAQGGNQPQHF. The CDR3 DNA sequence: TGTGCCACCAGTGCACAGGGTGGCAATCAGCCCCAGCATTTT.

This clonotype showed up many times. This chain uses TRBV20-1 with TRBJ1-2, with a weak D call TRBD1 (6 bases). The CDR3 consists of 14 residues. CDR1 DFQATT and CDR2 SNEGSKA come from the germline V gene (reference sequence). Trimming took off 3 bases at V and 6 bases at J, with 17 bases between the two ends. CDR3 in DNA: TGCAGTGCTAGTCGGACAGCAAGCGGGCATGGCTACACCTTC. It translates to CSASRTASGHGYTF.

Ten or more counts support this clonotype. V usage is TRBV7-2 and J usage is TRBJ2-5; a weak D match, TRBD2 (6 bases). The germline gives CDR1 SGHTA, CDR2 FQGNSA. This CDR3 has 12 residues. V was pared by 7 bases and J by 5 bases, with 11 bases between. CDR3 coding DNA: TGTGCCAGCATCCCTGCGGGGGAGACCCAGTACTTC. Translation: CASIPAGETQYF.

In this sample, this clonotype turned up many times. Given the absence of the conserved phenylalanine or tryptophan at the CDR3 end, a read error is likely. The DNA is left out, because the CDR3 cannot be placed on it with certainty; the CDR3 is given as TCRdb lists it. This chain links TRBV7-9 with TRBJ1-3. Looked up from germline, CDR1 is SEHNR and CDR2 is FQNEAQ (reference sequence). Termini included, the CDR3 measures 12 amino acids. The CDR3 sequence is CASSLVPFYLDA.